A selection of T cell receptor beta chains follows, all from one sample in a study of T-cell reconstitution after alpha-beta-depleted transplantation in children. TCRdb analysed the PCR reads with MiXCR anew, one entry per CDR3 protein. Seen here are 700,000 to 850,000 distinct CDR3 sequences, less than 20% observed once, and the top ten hold approximately 5%. The sample in question was PBMCs, mostly from graft donor cells, obtained 360 days after TCRalphabeta/CD19-depleted stem cell transplant. The receptors stem from a male patient between 5 and 17 years old who had a stem cell transplant for acute lymphoblastic leukemia, so the T cells may come from the graft donor. Both conserved end residues are part of each CDR3. A D gene is named only where the DNA matches it firmly. Size tells how often a clone was seen (once, few, many) or the class of an expanded clone, and some rows leave it out.

j_gene,v_gene,abundance,d_gene,CDR3nt,CDR3aa
TRBJ2-2,TRBV4-1,many,-,TGCGCCAGCAGCCAGACGAACGCCGGGGAGCTGTTTTTT,CASSQTNAGELFF
TRBJ2-2,TRBV7-2,-,TRBD2,TGTGCCAGCAGCCGTAGCGGGATGGGAAACACCGGGGAGCTGTTTTTT,CASSRSGMGNTGELFF
TRBJ2-1,TRBV5-1,-,-,TGCGCCAGCAGCATTGGGACGGAGTACAATGAGCAGTTCTTC,CASSIGTEYNEQFF
TRBJ2-2,TRBV29-1,-,-,TGCAGCGTTGAACGCAGGGGTAGAGACACCGGGGAGCTGTTTTTT,CSVERRGRDTGELFF
TRBJ2-5,TRBV5-1,few,-,TGCGCCAGCAGCTTGGTCCAAACAGGGCTTGGAAAAGAGACCCAGTACTTC,CASSLVQTGLGKETQYF
TRBJ2-6,TRBV27,few,-,TGTGCCAGCAGTTTATTAGGCGACTCCCCGAACGTCCTGACTTTC,CASSLLGDSPNVLTF
TRBJ2-3,TRBV23-1,-,TRBD1,TGCGCCAGCAGTCAACGGACAGGGGGGTTTAGCACAGATACGCAGTATTTT,CASSQRTGGFSTDTQYF
TRBJ1-1,TRBV28,few,TRBD1,TGTGCCAGCAGTCCCTGGACAGGGAAAACTGAAGCTTTCTTT,CASSPWTGKTEAFF
TRBJ2-5,TRBV20-1,-,-,TGCAGTGCTAACAGGGAAGGCCAAGAGACCCAGTACTTC,CSANREGQETQYF
TRBJ2-7,TRBV7-2,-,TRBD2,TGTGCCAGCAGCTCAGCGGGGGTACGGCAGGGGAGGATGCGGCAGTACTTC,CASSSAGVRQGRMRQYF